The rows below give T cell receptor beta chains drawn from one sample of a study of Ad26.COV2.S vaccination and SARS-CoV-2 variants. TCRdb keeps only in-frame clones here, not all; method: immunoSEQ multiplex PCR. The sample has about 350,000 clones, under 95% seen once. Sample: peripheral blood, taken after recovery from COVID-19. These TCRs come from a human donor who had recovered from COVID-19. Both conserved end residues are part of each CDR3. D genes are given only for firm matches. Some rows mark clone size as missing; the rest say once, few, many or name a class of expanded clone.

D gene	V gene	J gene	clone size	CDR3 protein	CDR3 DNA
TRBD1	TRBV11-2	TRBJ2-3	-	CASSVGTVFTDTQYF	TGTGCCAGCAGCGTCGGGACAGTTTTCACAGATACGCAGTATTTT
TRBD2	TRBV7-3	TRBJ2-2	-	CASSRGGEDTGELFF	TGTGCCAGCAGCCGCGGGGGGGAGGACACCGGGGAGCTGTTTTTT
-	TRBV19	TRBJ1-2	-	CASSPGLYYGYTF	TGTGCCAGCAGTCCCGGGCTGTACTATGGCTACACCTTC
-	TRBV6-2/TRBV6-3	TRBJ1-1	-	CASSWRLGDTEAFF	TGTGCCAGCAGTTGGAGGCTGGGGGACACTGAAGCTTTCTTT
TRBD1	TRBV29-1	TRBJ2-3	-	CSSTFLGTGTDTQYF	TGCAGCTCGACCTTCCTCGGGACAGGCACAGATACGCAGTATTTT
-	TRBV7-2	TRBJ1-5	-	CASRVNRDSNQPQHF	TGTGCCAGCAGAGTAAACCGGGACAGCAATCAGCCCCAGCATTTT
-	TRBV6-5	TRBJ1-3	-	CASSLDSDSGNTIYF	TGTGCCAGCAGTCTGGACAGTGACTCTGGAAACACCATATATTTT
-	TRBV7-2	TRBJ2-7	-	CASSLQESSYEQYF	TGTGCCAGCAGCTTACAGGAAAGCTCCTACGAGCAGTACTTC
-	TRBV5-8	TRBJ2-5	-	CASSGNQETQYF	TGTGCCAGCAGCGGGAACCAAGAGACCCAGTACTTC
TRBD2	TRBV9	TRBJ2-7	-	CASSGVSYEQYF	TGTGCCAGTAGCGGGGTCTCCTACGAGCAGTACTTC
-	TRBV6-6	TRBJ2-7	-	CASSRSGTRSSYEQYF	TGTGCCAGCAGTCGATCCGGGACAAGAAGCTCCTACGAGCAGTACTTC
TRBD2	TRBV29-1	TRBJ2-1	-	CSVETRGSGGAREQFF	TGCAGCGTTGAAACCCGAGGGAGCGGGGGGGCCAGGGAGCAGTTCTTC
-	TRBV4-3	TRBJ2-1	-	CASSQDPGASSYNEQFF	TGCGCCAGCAGCCAAGACCCAGGGGCGAGCTCCTACAATGAGCAGTTCTTC
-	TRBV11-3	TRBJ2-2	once	CASSPQTEGELFF	TGTGCCAGCAGCCCCCAGACAGAAGGGGAGCTGTTTTTT
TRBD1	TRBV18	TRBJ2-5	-	CASSSTGTGAQETQYF	TGTGCCAGCTCGTCTACCGGGACAGGAGCCCAAGAGACCCAGTACTTC
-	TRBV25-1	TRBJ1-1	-	CASSDPWGTEAFF	TGTGCCAGCAGTGATCCCTGGGGCACTGAAGCTTTCTTT
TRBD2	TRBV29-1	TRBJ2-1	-	CSVTGLAAYNEQFF	TGCAGCGTAACGGGACTAGCGGCCTACAATGAGCAGTTCTTC
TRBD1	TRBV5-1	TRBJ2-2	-	CASSSDRGQVTGELFF	TGCGCCAGCAGCTCGGACAGGGGGCAGGTCACCGGGGAGCTGTTTTTT
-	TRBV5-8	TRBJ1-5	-	CASSLGDWVGSNQPQHF	TGTGCCAGCAGCTTGGGGGATTGGGTAGGGAGCAATCAGCCCCAGCATTTT
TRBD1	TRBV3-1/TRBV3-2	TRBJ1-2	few	CASSRSRTGGWAGYTF	TGTGCCAGCAGCCGTAGTCGGACAGGGGGCTGGGCTGGCTACACCTTC
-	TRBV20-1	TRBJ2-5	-	CSAQKETQYF	TGCAGTGCTCAAAAAGAGACCCAGTACTTC
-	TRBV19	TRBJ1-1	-	CASSIAGTEAFF	TGTGCCAGTAGTATAGCAGGTACTGAAGCTTTCTTT
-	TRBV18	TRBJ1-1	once	CASSPREARTPAEAFF	TGTGCCAGCTCACCCCGCGAAGCCAGGACCCCAGCTGAAGCTTTCTTT
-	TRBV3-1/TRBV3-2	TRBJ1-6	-	CASSRRAHSPLHF	TGTGCCAGCAGCCGACGCGCTCATTCACCCCTCCACTTT
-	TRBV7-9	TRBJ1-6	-	CASSLVGFGLDNSPLHF	TGTGCCAGCAGCTTAGTAGGTTTTGGGTTGGATAATTCACCCCTCCACTTT
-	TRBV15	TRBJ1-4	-	CATSREGRESEKLFF	TGTGCCACCAGCAGAGAGGGCAGGGAAAGTGAAAAACTGTTTTTT
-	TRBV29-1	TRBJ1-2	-	CSVVRETNYGYTF	TGCAGCGTTGTTAGGGAAACTAACTATGGCTACACCTTC
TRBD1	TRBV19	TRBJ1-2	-	CASRGQGNDYGYTF	TGTGCCAGTAGGGGACAGGGGAACGACTATGGCTACACCTTC
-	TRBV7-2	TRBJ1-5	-	CASSLAGHQNQPQHF	TGTGCCAGCAGCTTAGCGGGACACCAAAATCAGCCCCAGCATTTT
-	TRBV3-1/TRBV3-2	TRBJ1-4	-	CASSQDRGSSNEKLFF	TGTGCCAGCAGCCAAGATAGGGGCAGCTCTAATGAAAAACTGTTTTTT
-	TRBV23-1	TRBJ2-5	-	CASSQSPGPLQETQYF	TGCGCCAGCAGTCAATCCCCAGGGCCGCTCCAAGAGACCCAGTACTTC
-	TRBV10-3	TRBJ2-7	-	CAIRGGAPDEQYF	TGTGCCATCAGGGGGGGGGCGCCGGACGAGCAGTACTTC
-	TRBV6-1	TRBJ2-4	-	CASSEVGFSKNIQYF	TGTGCCAGCAGTGAAGTGGGTTTCTCCAAAAACATTCAGTACTTC
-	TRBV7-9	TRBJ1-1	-	CASSLDRPEAFF	TGTGCCAGCAGCTTAGATCGCCCCGAAGCTTTCTTT
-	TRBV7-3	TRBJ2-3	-	CASSSLGSGTQYF	TGTGCCAGCAGCTCGCTCGGCTCGGGTACGCAGTATTTT
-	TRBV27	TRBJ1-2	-	CASRPTGYYGYTF	TGTGCCAGCAGACCGACGGGTTATTATGGCTACACCTTC
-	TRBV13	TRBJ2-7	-	CASSLGRGLEYF	TGTGCCAGCAGCTTAGGGCGGGGCTTGGAGTACTTC
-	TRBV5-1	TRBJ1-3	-	CASSEGPVGNTIYF	TGCGCCAGCAGCGAGGGCCCGGTAGGAAACACCATATATTTT
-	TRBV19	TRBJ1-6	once	CASSPNNSPLHF	TGTGCCAGTAGTCCCAATAATTCACCCCTCCACTTT
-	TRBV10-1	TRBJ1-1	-	CASSVKKGDTEAFF	TGCGCCAGCAGTGTCAAGAAAGGGGACACTGAAGCTTTCTTT
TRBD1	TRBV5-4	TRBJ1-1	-	CASSPGTGRTMNTEAFF	TGTGCCAGCAGCCCGGGGACAGGACGTACTATGAACACTGAAGCTTTCTTT
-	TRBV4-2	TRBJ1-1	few	CASSQESAPNTEAFF	TGTGCCAGCAGCCAAGAATCAGCGCCGAACACTGAAGCTTTCTTT
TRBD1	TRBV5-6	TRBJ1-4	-	CASSRGTARNEKLFF	TGTGCCAGCAGCCGCGGGACAGCGAGAAATGAAAAACTGTTTTTT
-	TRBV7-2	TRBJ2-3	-	CASSLTGGFSTRTDTQYF	TGTGCCAGCAGCTTAACCGGGGGCTTCTCTACCCGCACAGATACGCAGTATTTT
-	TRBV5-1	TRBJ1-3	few	CASRNPSSGNTIYF	TGCGCCAGCAGGAACCCCAGCTCTGGAAACACCATATATTTT
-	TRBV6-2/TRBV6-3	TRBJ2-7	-	CASSYGVKPYEQYF	TGTGCCAGCAGTTACGGGGTCAAACCCTACGAGCAGTACTTC
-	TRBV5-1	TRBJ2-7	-	CASSLEIRRDRSYEQYF	TGCGCCAGCAGCTTGGAAATACGCCGGGACCGTTCCTACGAGCAGTACTTC
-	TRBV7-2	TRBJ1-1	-	CASSYMRSTEAFF	TGTGCCAGCAGCTACATGAGGAGCACTGAAGCTTTCTTT
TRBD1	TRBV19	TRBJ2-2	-	CASRQGKNTGELFF	TGTGCCAGTAGACAGGGGAAGAACACCGGGGAGCTGTTTTTT
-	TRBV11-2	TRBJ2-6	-	CASSSSRVKMGSGANVLTF	TGTGCCAGCAGCTCATCTAGGGTTAAAATGGGCTCTGGGGCCAACGTCCTGACTTTC
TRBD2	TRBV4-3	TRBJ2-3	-	CASSPQSGGASTDTQYF	TGCGCCAGCAGCCCGCAAAGCGGGGGGGCCTCGACAGATACGCAGTATTTT
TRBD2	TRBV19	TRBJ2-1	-	CASSATSGGYEQFF	TGTGCCAGTAGTGCGACTAGCGGGGGTTATGAGCAGTTCTTC
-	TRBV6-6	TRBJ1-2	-	CASNSVTIYNYGYTF	TGTGCCAGCAATAGTGTTACGATTTATAACTATGGCTACACCTTC
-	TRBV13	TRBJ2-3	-	CASSATDFDTDTQYF	TGTGCCAGCAGCGCGACAGATTTCGACACAGATACGCAGTATTTT
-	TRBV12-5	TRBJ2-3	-	CASGEMGGTDTQYF	TGTGCTAGTGGGGAGATGGGGGGTACAGATACGCAGTATTTT
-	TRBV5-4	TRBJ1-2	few	CASSRETGDSYGYTF	TGTGCCAGCAGCCGAGAGACAGGAGACTCCTATGGCTACACCTTC
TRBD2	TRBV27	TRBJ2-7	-	CATASGGPREQYF	TGTGCCACAGCTAGCGGGGGCCCGCGCGAGCAGTACTTC